These 17 T cell receptor beta chains were all obtained from the same sample, sequenced in a study of T cells in narcolepsy. Only in-frame clones appear in the TCRdb table, and some are missing; sequencing was by immunoSEQ multiplex PCR. In the table there are about 40,000 clones, more than 70% of which are singletons. Material: CD45RA- memory CD4+ T cells from PBMCs. The receptors here all came from a human donor with narcolepsy.

The chain couples TRBV7-8 to TRBJ1-6; 7 bases agree with TRBD1. Trimming at V came to 6 bases and at J to 5 bases, leaving 7 bases not matched to a gene. There are 15 residues in the CDR3. Germline V gene data show CDR1 as SGHVS and CDR2 as FQNEAQ. For the CDR3, the DNA is TGTGCCAGCAGGAGCTCGGGACAGAATAATTCACCCCTCCACTTT. Protein sequence: CASRSSGQNNSPLHF.

Concerning this clone: One end of the junction varies from germline; a read error may be responsible. The V call is TRBV7-7, the J call TRBJ2-5; D is undetermined. The CDR3 covers 16 residues. The germline V gene encodes CDR1 SSHAT and CDR2 FNYEAQ (reference sequence). This CDR3 reads CASSLGSQVWGETQYF. The DNA for the CDR3 is TGTGCTAGCAGCTTAGGATCTCAGGTCTGGGGAGAGACCCAGTACTTC.

The chain links TRBV29-1 to TRBJ1-1, with D tentatively TRBD1 (5 bases). V gave up 8 bases and J gave up 7 bases, with 20 bases separating them. This CDR3 region has 13 residues. Germline CDR1 and CDR2: SQVTM and ANQGSEA. The DNA of the CDR3 is TGCAGCACTGAGGGGAGCCAGCGGGGTGAAGCTTTCTTT. Translated, it gives CSTEGSQRGEAFF.

The gene calls are TRBV6-5 and TRBJ2-2; D gene ambiguous. This CDR3 is built from 16 residues. V was trimmed by 2 bases and J by 0 bases, leaving 10 bases between them. Germline CDR1 reads MNHEY; CDR2 reads SVGAGI. Here the CDR3 reads CASSYLQFSNTGELFF. The CDR3 DNA reads TGTGCCAGCAGTTACCTACAGTTTTCGAACACCGGGGAGCTGTTTTTT.

The rearrangement links TRBV4-1 to TRBJ1-3; tentative D call: TRBD1 (5 bases). CDR1 and CDR2 from the germline V gene are MGHRA and YSYEKL. The CDR3 runs to 15 residues. Trimming took off 8 bases at V and 0 bases at J, with 14 bases between the two ends. As DNA, the CDR3 is TGCGCCAGCGGGAGACAGAGCAACTCTGGAAACACCATATATTTT. Protein: CASGRQSNSGNTIYF.

The chain has TRBV4-3 and TRBJ2-7, with D hard to call. Germline CDR1 and CDR2: LGHNA and YSLEER. With 0 bases removed from V and 6 bases from J, the gap between germline ends came to 12 bases. The CDR3 consists of 14 residues. The CDR3 loop is CASSQDLGSAEQYF. The CDR3 coding sequence is TGCGCCAGCAGCCAAGATCTCGGCAGCGCCGAGCAGTACTTC.

The rearrangement joins TRBV5-8 to TRBJ1-2, with 8 bases identical to TRBD1. Germline values: CDR1 SGHTS, CDR2 YDEGEE. The CDR3 contains 15 residues. Trimming at V came to 0 bases and at J to 1 base, leaving 2 bases not matched to a gene. In nucleotides, the CDR3 is TGTGCCAGCAGCTTGGGGACAGGGCTTAACTATGGCTACACCTTC. Its protein product is CASSLGTGLNYGYTF.

The rearrangement links TRBV6-6 to TRBJ2-7; possible D gene TRBD2, 7 bases. The CDR3 runs to 14 residues. The V and J ends lost 10 bases and 8 bases respectively, with 24 bases between them. From germline, CDR1 is MNHNY and CDR2 SVGAGI (reference sequence). CDR3 bases: TGTGCCACCTCCACAAGGGAGGGACAACAACAGCAGTACTTC. Protein: CATSTREGQQQQYF.

The J gene is TRBJ1-1, the V gene TRBV5-4, with TRBD1 matching 7 bases. The length of the CDR3 is 17 residues. V was pared by 5 bases and J by 0 bases, with 13 bases of the junction left unmatched. Germline CDR1 is SGHNT and CDR2 is YYREEE (reference sequence). As DNA, the CDR3 is TGTGCCAGCAGTCAAGGGACAGCCCTCCGCTTGAACACTGAAGCTTTCTTT. This translates into CASSQGTALRLNTEAFF.

The chain is built from TRBV9 and TRBJ2-5; D possibly corresponds to TRBD1 (5 bases). Germline assignment: CDR1 SGDLS and CDR2 YYNGEE. V lost 4 bases to trimming and J lost 5 bases, with 12 bases between them. This CDR3 has 13 amino acids. CDR3 sequence: CASSPRRGETQYF. The CDR3 DNA sequence: TGTGCCAGCAGCCCACGAAGGGGCGAGACCCAGTACTTC.

This clone was observed a single time. The rearrangement links TRBV7-6 to TRBJ2-5; D tentatively fits TRBD1 or TRBD2 (5 bases each). The CDR3 length is 13 residues. Germline V gives CDR1 SGHVS, CDR2 FNYEAQ. The ends were cut back, 3 bases at V and 5 bases at J, with 10 bases in the middle. The CDR3 nucleotides are TGTGCCAGCAGCTTGGGGGAGTGGGAGACCCAGTACTTC. This translates into CASSLGEWETQYF.

The rearrangement joins TRBV25-1 to TRBJ2-5; TRBD1 matches at 9 bases. The assigned J gene may be wrong: the sequence end matches TRBJ2-7 better. The length of the CDR3 is 13 residues. Germline values: CDR1 MGHDK, CDR2 SYGVNS. CDR3 DNA sequence: TGTGCCAGCAATGGGGACAGGGTCTACGAGCAGTACTTC. This encodes CASNGDRVYEQYF.

The chain joins TRBV20-1 to TRBJ1-1; maybe TRBD1 (5 bases). The germline gives CDR1 DFQATT, CDR2 SNEGSKA (reference sequence). The CDR3 runs to 11 residues. V lost 4 bases and J lost 12, with 15 bases in between. The CDR3 region is CSAIQAWATFF. CDR3 sequence (DNA): TGCAGTGCTATACAGGCCTGGGCAACTTTCTTT.

The chain combines TRBV11-1 with TRBJ1-2, with TRBD1 matching over 9 bases. The CDR3 consists of 13 residues. V dropped 2 bases and J dropped 8; count of bases not matched to a gene: 3. Germline V lookup: CDR1 SGHAT, CDR2 FQDESV (reference sequence). DNA for the CDR3: TGTGCCAGCAGCTTAACCGGGACAGGGGGCTACACCTTC. Its protein product is CASSLTGTGGYTF.

The CDR3 DNA reads TGTGCCAGCAGCGTAGTCGGGCAGCAGAACACTGAAGCTTTCTTT. It is translated as CASSVVGQQNTEAFF. The chain uses TRBV9 and TRBJ1-1; the D is unclear. Trimming took 0 bases from V and 1 from J, leaving 10 bases between them. CDR3 length equals 15 residues. Germline V gene data show CDR1 as SGDLS and CDR2 as YYNGEE.

This clone appeared once. The gene calls are TRBV6-5 and TRBJ2-7; TRBD1 matches 12 bases. The V and J ends lost 4 bases and 5 bases, in that order; junction bases with no gene match: 6. Germline-derived CDR1 and CDR2 are MNHEY and SVGAGI. The CDR3 length is 15 residues. CDR3 sequence: CASSWGTGGDHEQYF. The DNA of the CDR3 is TGTGCCAGCAGTTGGGGGACAGGGGGCGACCACGAGCAGTACTTC.

This chain links TRBV5-1 with TRBJ1-1; D remains unclear. This CDR3 has 15 amino acids. V lost 4 bases to trimming and J lost 1 base, with 14 bases between them. Per germline, CDR1 SGHRS and CDR2 YFSETQ. The CDR3 region has the DNA TGCGCCAGCAGCGGAGGGTGGCAGCCGAACACTGAAGCTTTCTTT. It specifies CASSGGWQPNTEAFF.